A single sample gave rise to the 15 T cell receptor beta chains below, sequenced in a study of cytomegalovirus exposure and HLA in healthy donors. Primers for the PCR totalled 60 Vbeta and 13 Jbeta. Method: immunoSEQ multiplex PCR; TCRdb's copy keeps in-frame clones and lacks some. The data contain about 63,000 clones, 73% of them singletons. The sequenced sample was PBMCs. These receptors originate from a man aged 45-65 years in good health and CMV-seronegative.

The chain couples TRBV5-1 to TRBJ2-3, with TRBD2 identical over 9 bases. Germline-derived CDR1 and CDR2 are SGHRS and YFSETQ. Trimming took 7 bases from V and 5 from J; bases not matched to a gene: 8. The CDR3 is 14 amino acids. The CDR3 DNA is TGCGCCAGCTTCGGCGGGGGGGCGGTAGATACGCAGTATTTT. Translation: CASFGGGAVDTQYF.

This chain uses TRBV5-8 with TRBJ2-2, with a possible D match to TRBD2 (6 bases). Germline-derived CDR1 and CDR2 are SGHTS and YDEGEE. Between the trimmed V and J ends, which lost 0 bases and 5 bases, there was a span of 11 bases. CDR3 length: 15 amino acids. This CDR3 reads CASSLAWRGTGELFF. As DNA, the CDR3 is TGTGCCAGCAGCTTGGCTTGGCGGGGAACCGGGGAGCTGTTTTTT.

The sample holds a few counts of this clone. V is TRBV5-4 and J is TRBJ2-1, with 9 bases that match TRBD2. CDR3 length equals 16 residues. Germline trimming cut 5 bases from V and 1 base from J; bases unmatched to any gene: 7. CDR1 SGHNT and CDR2 YYREEE come from the germline V gene (reference sequence). CDR3 residues: CASSPPLAGSYNEQFF. DNA of the CDR3: TGTGCCAGCAGTCCTCCACTAGCGGGTTCCTACAATGAGCAGTTCTTC.

The genes are TRBV7-2 and TRBJ2-5; TRBD2 matches at 9 bases. CDR1 SGHTA and CDR2 FQGNSA come from the germline V gene. The CDR3 totals 17 residues. V trimming: 1 base; J trimming: 5 bases; junction bases outside the gene matches: 11. CDR3 amino acids: CASSLEGSAGGHETQYF. The DNA of the CDR3 is TGTGCCAGCAGCTTAGAAGGTTCGGCGGGGGGGCACGAGACCCAGTACTTC.

This clone was detected only a few times. Other DNA variants within this sample encode the same CDR3. J is TRBJ2-5 and V is TRBV7-3; D may be TRBD2 (6 bases). This CDR3 spans 14 amino acids. V was trimmed by 5 bases and J by 1 base, leaving 11 bases between them. The germline V gene has CDR1 SGHTA and CDR2 FQGTGA. The chain's CDR3 is CASSARRAQETQYF. CDR3 sequence (DNA): TGTGCCAGCAGCGCCCGGAGGGCCCAAGAGACCCAGTACTTC.

This chain connects TRBV30 to TRBJ1-1; D uncertain. CDR1 GTSNPN and CDR2 SVGIG come from the germline V gene (reference sequence). The CDR3 is 14 amino acids. Trimming took off 2 bases at V and 2 bases at J, with 12 bases between the two ends. In nucleotides, the CDR3 is TGTGCCTGGAGTAGCTGGCCAGGTAACACTGAAGCTTTCTTT. It encodes CAWSSWPGNTEAFF.

This sequence joins TRBV18 and TRBJ1-1, with 9 bases that match TRBD1. The CDR3 is 14 residues long. Trimming removed 7 bases from V and 4 bases from J; junction bases left unmatched: 7. Germline lookup yields CDR1 KGHSH and CDR2 LQKENI. CDR3 bases: TGTGCCAGCTTGAGGACAGGGGTTGTCACTGAAGCTTTCTTT. Translated: CASLRTGVVTEAFF.

Turning to this clone: A junction end diverges from the germline sequence, so it may reflect a read error. Other nucleotide sequences from this sample produce the same CDR3. The chain couples TRBV6-5 to TRBJ1-2; the match to TRBD1 covers 11 bases. CDR1 is MNHEY, CDR2 SVGAGI, per germline. The CDR3 is made up of 15 amino acids. The chain's CDR3 is CASSYSGQGADGYTF. The CDR3 DNA sequence: TGTGCCAGCAGCTACTCTGGACAGGGGGCTGATGGCTACACCTTC.

V gene TRBV19 combines with J gene TRBJ1-4, with unresolved D. V was shortened by 7 bases and J by 3 bases, with 15 bases between the two germline ends. Germline V gives CDR1 LNHDA, CDR2 SQIVND (reference sequence). This CDR3 region has 15 residues. The CDR3 coding sequence is TGTGCCAGTACCCGCAAAGGCGGGTCTAATGAAAAACTGTTTTTT. As protein: CASTRKGGSNEKLFF.

Comments on this clone: Its ends do not fully match the called genes, so a read error is possible. This chain joins TRBV15 and TRBJ2-5; 8 bases align to TRBD1. Germline loops: CDR1 LNHNV, CDR2 YYDKDF (reference sequence). The CDR3 length is 14 residues. The CDR3 nucleotides are TGTGCCACCAACAGAGGACAGGGCCAAGAGACCCAGTACTTC. Protein: CATNRGQGQETQYF.

This clone was counted a few times. V and J are TRBV6-6 and TRBJ1-1; the match to TRBD1 covers 7 bases. V was pared by 6 bases and J by 8 bases, with 6 bases of the junction left unmatched. The germline V gene has CDR1 MNHNY and CDR2 SVGAGI (reference sequence). The CDR3 has 12 residues. The CDR3 DNA is TGTGCCAGCAGCGCAAGGGGGCCCGAAGCTTTCTTT. Encoded protein: CASSARGPEAFF.

The V and J genes are TRBV7-3 and TRBJ2-1; 7 bases are a match to TRBD2. Trimming cost V 1 base and J 4 bases; bases outside gene matches: 1. The length of the CDR3 is 14 residues. Germline V gene sequence: CDR1 SGHTA, CDR2 FQGTGA. The chain's CDR3 is CASSLRGGYNEQFF. For the CDR3, the DNA is TGTGCCAGCAGCTTAAGGGGGGGATACAATGAGCAGTTCTTC.

This clone appeared once. The genes are TRBV7-2 and TRBJ2-7, with D tentatively TRBD1 (6 bases). This CDR3 contains 14 residues. Germline assignment: CDR1 SGHTA and CDR2 FQGNSA. V lost 5 bases and J lost 2, with 13 bases in between. This CDR3 reads CASSESRGAYEQYF. For the CDR3, the DNA is TGTGCCAGCAGCGAATCCAGGGGAGCCTACGAGCAGTACTTC.

J is TRBJ2-5 and V is TRBV9, with D perhaps matching TRBD2 (5 bases). The V end was cut by 5 bases, the J end by 5 bases, with 10 bases between. The CDR3 contains 12 residues. Germline CDR1 SGDLS, CDR2 YYNGEE. The CDR3 is CASRGASETQYF. CDR3 bases: TGTGCCAGCAGGGGAGCCTCGGAGACCCAGTACTTC.

This clone was counted a single time. The conserved phenylalanine or tryptophan is not found at the CDR3 terminus, so this likely reflects a read error. The V call is TRBV19, the J call TRBJ1-3, with D unresolved. Germline loops: CDR1 LNHDA, CDR2 SQIVND (reference sequence). Deletions cut 10 bases from V and 3 bases from J, with 13 bases between. The CDR3 sequence is 13 residues long. The CDR3 reads CATDAGGGNTIYL. CDR3 DNA: TGTGCCACCGACGCGGGCGGTGGAAACACCATATATCTT.